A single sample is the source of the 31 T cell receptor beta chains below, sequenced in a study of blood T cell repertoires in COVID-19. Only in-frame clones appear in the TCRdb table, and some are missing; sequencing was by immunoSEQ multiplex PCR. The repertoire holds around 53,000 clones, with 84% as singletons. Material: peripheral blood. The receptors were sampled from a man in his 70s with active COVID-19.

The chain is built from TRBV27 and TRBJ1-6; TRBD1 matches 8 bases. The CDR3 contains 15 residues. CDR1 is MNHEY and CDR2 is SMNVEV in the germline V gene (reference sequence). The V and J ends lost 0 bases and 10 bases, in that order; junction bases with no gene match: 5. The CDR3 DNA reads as TGTGCCAGCAGTTTATCCGGACAGGGTAACTCACCCCTCCACTTT. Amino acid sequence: CASSLSGQGNSPLHF.

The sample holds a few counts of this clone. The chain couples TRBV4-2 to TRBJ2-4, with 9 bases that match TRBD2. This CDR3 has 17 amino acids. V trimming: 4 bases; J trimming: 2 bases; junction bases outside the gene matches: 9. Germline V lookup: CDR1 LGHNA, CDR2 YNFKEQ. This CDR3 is CASSPTAGGGSKNIQYF. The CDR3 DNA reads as TGTGCCAGCAGCCCTACAGCGGGAGGCGGGTCCAAAAACATTCAGTACTTC.

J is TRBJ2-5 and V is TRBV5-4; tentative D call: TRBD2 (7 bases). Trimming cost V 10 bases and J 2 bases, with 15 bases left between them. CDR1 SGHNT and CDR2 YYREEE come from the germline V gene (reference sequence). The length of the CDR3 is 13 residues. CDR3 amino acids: CAARSGTQETQYF. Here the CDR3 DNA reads TGTGCCGCCAGAAGCGGGACACAAGAGACCCAGTACTTC. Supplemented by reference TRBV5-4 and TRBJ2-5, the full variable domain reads ETGVTQSPTHLIKTRGQQVTLRCSSQSGHNTVSWYQQALGQGPQFIFQYYREEENGRGNFPPRFSGLQFPNYSSELNVNALELDDSALYLCAARSGTQETQYFGPGTRLLVL.

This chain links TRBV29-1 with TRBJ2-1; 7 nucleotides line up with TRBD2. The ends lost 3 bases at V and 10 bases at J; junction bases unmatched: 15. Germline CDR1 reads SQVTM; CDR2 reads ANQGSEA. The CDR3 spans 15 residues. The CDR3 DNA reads TGCAGCGTTGACCGACTGGCGGGAGTCCGCCCGGAGCAGTTCTTC. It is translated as CSVDRLAGVRPEQFF.

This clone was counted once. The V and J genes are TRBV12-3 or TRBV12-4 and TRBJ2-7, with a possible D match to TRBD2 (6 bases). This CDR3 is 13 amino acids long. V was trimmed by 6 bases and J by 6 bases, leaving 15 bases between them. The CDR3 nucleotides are TGTGCCAGCAGCCTGTGGACTATTTCCGAGCAGTACTTC. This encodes CASSLWTISEQYF.

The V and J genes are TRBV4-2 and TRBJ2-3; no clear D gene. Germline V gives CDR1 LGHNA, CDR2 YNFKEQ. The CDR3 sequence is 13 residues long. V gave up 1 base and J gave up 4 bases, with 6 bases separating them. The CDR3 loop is CASSQASADTQYF. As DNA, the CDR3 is TGTGCCAGCAGCCAAGCTTCGGCAGATACGCAGTATTTT.

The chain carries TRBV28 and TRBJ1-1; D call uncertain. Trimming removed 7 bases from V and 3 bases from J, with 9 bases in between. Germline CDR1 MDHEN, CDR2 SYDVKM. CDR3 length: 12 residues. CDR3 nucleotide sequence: TGTGCCAGCACCGTCCGGGACACTGAAGCTTTCTTT. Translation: CASTVRDTEAFF. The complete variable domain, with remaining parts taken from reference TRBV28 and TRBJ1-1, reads DVKVTQSSRYLVKRTGEKVFLECVQDMDHENMFWYRQDPGLGLRLIYFSYDVKMKEKGDIPEGYSVSREKKERFSLILESASTNQTSMYLCASTVRDTEAFFGQGTRLTVV.

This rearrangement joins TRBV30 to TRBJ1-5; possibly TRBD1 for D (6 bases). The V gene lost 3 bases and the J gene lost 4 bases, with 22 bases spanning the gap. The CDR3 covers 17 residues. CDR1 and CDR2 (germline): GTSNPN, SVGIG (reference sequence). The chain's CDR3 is CAWRHPGHRDVNQPQHF. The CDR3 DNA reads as TGTGCCTGGAGGCATCCGGGACACAGGGACGTAAATCAGCCCCAGCATTTT.

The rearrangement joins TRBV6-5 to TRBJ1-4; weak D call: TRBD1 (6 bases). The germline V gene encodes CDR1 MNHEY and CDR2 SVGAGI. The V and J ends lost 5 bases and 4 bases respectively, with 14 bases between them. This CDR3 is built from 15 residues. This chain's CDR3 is CASSSRHRVNEKLFF. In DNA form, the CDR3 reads TGTGCCAGCAGTAGCCGGCACAGGGTTAATGAAAAACTGTTTTTT.

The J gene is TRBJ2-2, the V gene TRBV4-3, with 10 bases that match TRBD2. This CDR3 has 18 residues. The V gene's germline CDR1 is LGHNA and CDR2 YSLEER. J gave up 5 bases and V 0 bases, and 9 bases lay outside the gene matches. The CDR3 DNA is TGCGCCAGCAGCCAAGAGGCCAGCGGGAGGGCCCGGACCGGGGAGCTGTTTTTT. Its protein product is CASSQEASGRARTGELFF.

The CDR3 loop reads CASSQGSWDTGELFF. DNA of the CDR3: TGTGCCAGCAGCCAGGGCTCGTGGGACACCGGGGAGCTGTTTTTT. The chain combines TRBV5-4 with TRBJ2-2; possible D gene TRBD1, 5 bases. The V end was cut by 4 bases, the J end by 3 bases, with 13 bases between. CDR1 and CDR2 (germline): SGHNT, YYREEE (reference sequence). The length of the CDR3 is 15 residues.

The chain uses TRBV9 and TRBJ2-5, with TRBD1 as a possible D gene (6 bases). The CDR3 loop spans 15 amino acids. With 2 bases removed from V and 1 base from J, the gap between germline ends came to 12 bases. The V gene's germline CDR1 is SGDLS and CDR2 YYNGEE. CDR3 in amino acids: CASSVQGSLQETQYF. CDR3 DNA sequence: TGTGCCAGCAGCGTTCAGGGGTCTCTCCAAGAGACCCAGTACTTC. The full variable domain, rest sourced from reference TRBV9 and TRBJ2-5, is DSGVTQTPKHLITATGQRVTLRCSPRSGDLSVYWYQQSLDQGLQFLIQYYNGEERAKGNILERFSAQQFPDLHSELNLSSLELGDSALYFCASSVQGSLQETQYFGPGTRLLVL.

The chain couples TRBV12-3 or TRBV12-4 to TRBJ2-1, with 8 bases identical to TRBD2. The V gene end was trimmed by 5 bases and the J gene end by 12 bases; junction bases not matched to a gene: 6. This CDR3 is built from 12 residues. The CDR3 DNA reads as TGTGCCAGCAGTCCCGAGGGACTAGGGCAGTTCTTC. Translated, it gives CASSPEGLGQFF.

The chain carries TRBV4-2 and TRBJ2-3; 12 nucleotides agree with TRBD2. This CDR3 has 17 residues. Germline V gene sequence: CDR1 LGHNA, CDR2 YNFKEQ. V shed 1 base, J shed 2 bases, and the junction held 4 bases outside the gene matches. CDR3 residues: CASSQVSSGRATDTQYF. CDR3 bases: TGTGCCAGCAGCCAAGTTTCTAGCGGGAGGGCCACAGATACGCAGTATTTT.

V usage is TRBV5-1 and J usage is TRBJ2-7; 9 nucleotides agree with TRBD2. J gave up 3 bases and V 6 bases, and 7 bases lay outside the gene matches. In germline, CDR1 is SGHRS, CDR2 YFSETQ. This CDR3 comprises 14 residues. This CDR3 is CASTAETSGYEQYF. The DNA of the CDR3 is TGCGCCAGCACAGCTGAGACTAGCGGCTACGAGCAGTACTTC.

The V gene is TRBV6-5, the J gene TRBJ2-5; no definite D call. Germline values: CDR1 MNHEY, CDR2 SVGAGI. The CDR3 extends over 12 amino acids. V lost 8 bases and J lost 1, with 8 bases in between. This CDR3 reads CASGQSQETQYF. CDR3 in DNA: TGTGCCAGCGGGCAGTCCCAAGAGACCCAGTACTTC.

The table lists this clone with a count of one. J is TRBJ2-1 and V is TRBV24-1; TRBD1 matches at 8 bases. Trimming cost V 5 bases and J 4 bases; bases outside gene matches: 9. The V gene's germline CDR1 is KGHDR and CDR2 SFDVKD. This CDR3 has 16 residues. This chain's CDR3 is CATSVGSGQVYNEQFF. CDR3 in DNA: TGTGCCACCAGTGTCGGGTCGGGACAGGTTTACAATGAGCAGTTCTTC.

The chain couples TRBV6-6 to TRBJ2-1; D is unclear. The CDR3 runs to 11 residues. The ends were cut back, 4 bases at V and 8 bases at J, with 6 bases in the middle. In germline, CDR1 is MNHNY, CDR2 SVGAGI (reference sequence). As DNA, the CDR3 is TGTGCCAGCAGTTCCCGGGATGAGCAGTTCTTC. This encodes CASSSRDEQFF.

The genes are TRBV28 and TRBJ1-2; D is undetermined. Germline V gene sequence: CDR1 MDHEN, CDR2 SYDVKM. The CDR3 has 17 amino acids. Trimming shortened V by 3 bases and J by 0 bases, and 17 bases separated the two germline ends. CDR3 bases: TGTGCCAGCAGTTTTTTTCGCGGGCAGGCAGCTAACTATGGCTACACCTTC. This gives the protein CASSFFRGQAANYGYTF.

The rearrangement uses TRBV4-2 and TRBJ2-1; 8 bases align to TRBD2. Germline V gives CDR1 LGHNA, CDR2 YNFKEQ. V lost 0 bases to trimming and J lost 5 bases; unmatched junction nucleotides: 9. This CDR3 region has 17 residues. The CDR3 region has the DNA TGTGCCAGCAGCCAAGAAGCGGGACTAGGGGTCAACAATGAGCAGTTCTTC. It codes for CASSQEAGLGVNNEQFF.

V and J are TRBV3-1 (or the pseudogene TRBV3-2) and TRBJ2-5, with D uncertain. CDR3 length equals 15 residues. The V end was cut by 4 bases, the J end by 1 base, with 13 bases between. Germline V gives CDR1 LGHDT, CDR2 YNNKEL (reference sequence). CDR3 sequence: CASSPLRLAQETQYF. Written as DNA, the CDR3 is TGTGCCAGCAGCCCTCTCAGACTTGCCCAAGAGACCCAGTACTTC.

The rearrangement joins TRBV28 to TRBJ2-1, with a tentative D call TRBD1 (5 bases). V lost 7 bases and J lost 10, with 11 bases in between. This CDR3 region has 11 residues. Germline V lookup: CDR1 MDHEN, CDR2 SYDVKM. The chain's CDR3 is CASNRWGEQFF. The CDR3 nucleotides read TGTGCCAGCAACAGGTGGGGAGAGCAGTTCTTC.

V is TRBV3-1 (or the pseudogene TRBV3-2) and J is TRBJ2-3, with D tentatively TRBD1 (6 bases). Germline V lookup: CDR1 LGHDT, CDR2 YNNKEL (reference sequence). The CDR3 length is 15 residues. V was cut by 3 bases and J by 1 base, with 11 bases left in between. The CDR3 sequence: CASSQGAVRTDTQYF. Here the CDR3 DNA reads TGTGCCAGCAGCCAGGGGGCCGTCCGCACAGATACGCAGTATTTT.

DNA of the CDR3: TGTGCCAGCAGCCCTCCGGGGACTTCTGCGCAGTATTTT. This translates into CASSPPGTSAQYF. This chain joins TRBV7-2 and TRBJ2-3; D is perhaps TRBD2 (6 bases). This CDR3 contains 13 residues. Trimming shortened V by 5 bases and J by 10 bases, and 16 bases separated the two germline ends. Per germline, CDR1 SGHTA and CDR2 FQGNSA.

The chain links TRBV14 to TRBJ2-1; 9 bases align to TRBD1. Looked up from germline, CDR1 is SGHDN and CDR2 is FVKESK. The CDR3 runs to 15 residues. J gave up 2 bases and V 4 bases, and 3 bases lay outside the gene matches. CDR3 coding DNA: TGTGCCAGCAGCCGAACAGGGGGCGCCTACAATGAGCAGTTCTTC. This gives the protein CASSRTGGAYNEQFF. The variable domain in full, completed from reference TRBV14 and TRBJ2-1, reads EAGVTQFPSHSVIEKGQTVTLRCDPISGHDNLYWYRRVMGKEIKFLLHFVKESKQDESGMPNNRFLAERTGGTYSTLKVQPAELEDSGVYFCASSRTGGAYNEQFFGPGTRLTVL.

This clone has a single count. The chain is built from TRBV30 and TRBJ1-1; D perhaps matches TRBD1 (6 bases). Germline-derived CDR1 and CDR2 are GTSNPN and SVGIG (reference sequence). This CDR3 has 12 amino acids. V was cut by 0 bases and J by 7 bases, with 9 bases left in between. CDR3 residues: CAWSVTQGEAFF. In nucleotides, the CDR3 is TGTGCCTGGAGTGTCACACAGGGTGAAGCTTTCTTT.

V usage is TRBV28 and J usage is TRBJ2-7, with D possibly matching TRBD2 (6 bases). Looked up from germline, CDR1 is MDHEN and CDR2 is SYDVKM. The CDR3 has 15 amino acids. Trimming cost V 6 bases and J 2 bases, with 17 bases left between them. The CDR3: CASSPPGGGAYEQYF. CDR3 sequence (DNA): TGTGCCAGCAGCCCACCAGGCGGAGGGGCCTACGAGCAGTACTTC.

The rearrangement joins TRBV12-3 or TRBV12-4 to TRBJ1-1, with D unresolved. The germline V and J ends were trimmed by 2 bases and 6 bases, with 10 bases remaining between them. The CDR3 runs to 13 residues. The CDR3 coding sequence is TGTGCCAGCAGTTTAAATGGGCAGGCTGAAGCTTTCTTT. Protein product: CASSLNGQAEAFF.

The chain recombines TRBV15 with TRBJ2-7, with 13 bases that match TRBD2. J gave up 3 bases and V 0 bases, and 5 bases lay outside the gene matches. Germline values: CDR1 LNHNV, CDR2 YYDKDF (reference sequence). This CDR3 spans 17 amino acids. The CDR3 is CATSRDLRTSGGYEQYF. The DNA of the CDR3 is TGTGCCACCAGCAGAGATCTTAGGACTAGCGGGGGCTACGAGCAGTACTTC.

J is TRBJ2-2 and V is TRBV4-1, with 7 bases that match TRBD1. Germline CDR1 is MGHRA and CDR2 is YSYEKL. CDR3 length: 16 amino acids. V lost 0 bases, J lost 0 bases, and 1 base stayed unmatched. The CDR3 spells CASSQEGQTNTGELFF. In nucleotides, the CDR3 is TGCGCCAGCAGCCAAGAGGGACAGACGAACACCGGGGAGCTGTTTTTT.

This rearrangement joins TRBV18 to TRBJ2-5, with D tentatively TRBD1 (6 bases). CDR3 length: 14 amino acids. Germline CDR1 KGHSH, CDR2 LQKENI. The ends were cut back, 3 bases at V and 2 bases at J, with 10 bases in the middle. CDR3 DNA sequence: TGTGCCAGCTCACCCGGACAGCCACAAGAGACCCAGTACTTC. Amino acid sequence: CASSPGQPQETQYF.